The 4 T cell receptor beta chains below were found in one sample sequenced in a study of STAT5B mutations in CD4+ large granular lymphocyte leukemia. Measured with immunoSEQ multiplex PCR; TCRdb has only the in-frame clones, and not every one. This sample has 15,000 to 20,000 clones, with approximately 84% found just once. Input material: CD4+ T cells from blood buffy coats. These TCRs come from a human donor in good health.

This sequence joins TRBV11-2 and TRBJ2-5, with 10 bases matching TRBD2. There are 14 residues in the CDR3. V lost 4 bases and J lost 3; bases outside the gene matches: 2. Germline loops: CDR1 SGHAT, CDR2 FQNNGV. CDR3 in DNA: TGTGCCAGCAGCTCCGGGACTAGCGAAGAGACCCAGTACTTC. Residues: CASSSGTSEETQYF.

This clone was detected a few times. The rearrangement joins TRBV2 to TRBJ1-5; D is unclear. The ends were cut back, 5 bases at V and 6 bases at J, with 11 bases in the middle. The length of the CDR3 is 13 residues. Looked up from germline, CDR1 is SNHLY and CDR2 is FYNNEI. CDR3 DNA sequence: TGTGCCAGCAGTTATACAGAGAGTCAGCCCCAGCATTTT. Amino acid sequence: CASSYTESQPQHF.

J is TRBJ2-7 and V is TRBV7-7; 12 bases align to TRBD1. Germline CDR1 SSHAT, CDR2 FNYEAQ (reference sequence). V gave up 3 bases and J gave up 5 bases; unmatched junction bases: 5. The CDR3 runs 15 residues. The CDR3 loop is CASSLGQGAMDEQYF. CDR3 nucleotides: TGTGCCAGCAGCTTGGGACAGGGGGCTATGGACGAGCAGTACTTC.

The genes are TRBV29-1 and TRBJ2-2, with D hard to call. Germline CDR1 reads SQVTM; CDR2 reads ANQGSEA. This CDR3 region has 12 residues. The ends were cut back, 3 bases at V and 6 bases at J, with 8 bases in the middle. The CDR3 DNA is TGCAGCGTTGATCTATTCGCCGGGGAGCTGTTTTTT. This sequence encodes CSVDLFAGELFF.